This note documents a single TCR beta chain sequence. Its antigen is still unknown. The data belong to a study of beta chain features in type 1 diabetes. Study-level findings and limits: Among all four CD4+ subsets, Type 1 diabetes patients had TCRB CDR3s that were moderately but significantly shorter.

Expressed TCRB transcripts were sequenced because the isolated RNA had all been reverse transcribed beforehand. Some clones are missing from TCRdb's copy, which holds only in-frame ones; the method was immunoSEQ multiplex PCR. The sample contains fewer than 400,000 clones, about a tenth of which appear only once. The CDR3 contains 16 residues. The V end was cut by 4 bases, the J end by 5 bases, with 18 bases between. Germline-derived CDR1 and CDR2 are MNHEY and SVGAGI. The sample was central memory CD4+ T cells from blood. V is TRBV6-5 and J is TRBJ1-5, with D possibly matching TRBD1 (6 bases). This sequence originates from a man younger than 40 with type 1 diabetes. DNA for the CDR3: TGTGCCAGCAGTTCCGAGACAGGTTCAGGCGATCAGCCCCAGCATTTT. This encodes CASSSETGSGDQPQHF.